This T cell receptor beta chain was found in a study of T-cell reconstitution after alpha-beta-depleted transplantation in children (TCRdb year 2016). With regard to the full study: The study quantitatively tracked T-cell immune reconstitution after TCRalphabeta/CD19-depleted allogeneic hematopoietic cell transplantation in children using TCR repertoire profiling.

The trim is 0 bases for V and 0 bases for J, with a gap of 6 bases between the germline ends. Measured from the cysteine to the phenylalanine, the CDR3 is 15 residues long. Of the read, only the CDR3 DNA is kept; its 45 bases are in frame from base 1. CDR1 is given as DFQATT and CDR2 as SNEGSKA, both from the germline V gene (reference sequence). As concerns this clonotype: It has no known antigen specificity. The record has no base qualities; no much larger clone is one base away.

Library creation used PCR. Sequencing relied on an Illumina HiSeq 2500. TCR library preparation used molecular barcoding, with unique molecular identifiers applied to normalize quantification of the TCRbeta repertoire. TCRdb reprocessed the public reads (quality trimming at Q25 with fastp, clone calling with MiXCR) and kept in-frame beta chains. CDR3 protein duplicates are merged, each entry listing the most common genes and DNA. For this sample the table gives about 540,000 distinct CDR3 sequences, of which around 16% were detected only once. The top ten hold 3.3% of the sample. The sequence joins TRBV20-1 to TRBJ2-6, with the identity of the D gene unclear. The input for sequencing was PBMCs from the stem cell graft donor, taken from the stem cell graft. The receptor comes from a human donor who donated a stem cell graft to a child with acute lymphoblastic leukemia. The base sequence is TGCAGTGCTAGAGACGAGCTCTCTGGGGCCAACGTCCTGACTTTC. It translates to CSARDELSGANVLTF.